The present T cell receptor (beta chain) was sequenced within a study of T cells in Graves' hyperthyroidism and ophthalmopathy. Notes on the study in general: Model predictions of ophthalmopathy came a median roughly 6.7 months before onset.

The table lists this clonotype with many counts. Its matching antigen is unknown. The TCR beta CDR3 regions underwent amplification using RNA transcripts as the source. The TCR CDR3 was amplified in a first-round RT-PCR using the HTBI primer set. TCRdb re-analysed the multiplex PCR reads in MiXCR, keeping a single row per CDR3 protein. The sample includes around 480,000 distinct CDR3 sequences, around 15% of them seen just once. CDR1 and CDR2 (germline): DFQATT, SNEGSKA (reference sequence). V gave up 5 bases and J gave up 0 bases; unmatched junction bases: 4. CDR3 length: 14 amino acids. Sequenced material: blood. The rearrangement uses TRBV20-1 and TRBJ2-1, with 7 nucleotides matching TRBD2. This sequence originates from a young woman with Graves' hyperthyroidism. CDR3 nucleotides: TGCAGTGCTCAACTAGCGAGCTCCTACAATGAGCAGTTCTTC. Protein product: CSAQLASSYNEQFF.